The T cell receptor beta chain described here comes from a study of CXCR4 blockade with PD-1 therapy in pancreatic cancer (dated by TCRdb to the late 2010s). With regard to the full study: The study combined multiplex immunohistochemistry and TCRbeta immunosequencing of resected pancreatic ductal adenocarcinoma with ex vivo slice culture testing PD-1 and CXCR4 blockade. To look at intratumoral heterogeneity, the researchers TCR-sequenced two geographically distinct regions from each of 6 tumors. Paper-wide results and their limitations: Because only TCRbeta chains were sequenced, true antigen-specificity overlap among the convergent dominant clones remained unconfirmed, awaiting paired alpha-beta single-cell sequencing. A strong correlation was found between the frequency of an amino acid clone and the number of distinct nucleotide rearrangements encoding that clone, which suggests convergent selection driven by common tumor antigens. Although tumors showed clonal expansion, with a mean productive clonality of about 0.15 compared with roughly 0.048 in healthy blood, clonality was not correlated with survival.

The archived tumor blocks came from patients who had not received neoadjuvant therapy before resection. For the preserved-tissue arm, the study drew on a few dozen surgical resection samples taken from about two dozen pancreatic ductal adenocarcinoma patients who had not been treated previously. DNA for the resection arm was extracted from ten 5-micron curls of FFPE tumor cut next to the multiplex immunohistochemistry slide. TCRbeta CDR3 regions were immunosequenced from extracted DNA using the immunoSEQ Assay at Adaptive Biotechnologies. As for the authors' bioinformatics: To measure the absolute abundance of each unique TCRbeta CDR3, the sequences were collapsed and filtered. Clonality, calculated using only productive in-frame rearrangements, was defined as 1 minus Pielou's evenness. Regional overlap was measured by following the top 100 nucleotide rearrangements across paired samples, and the Morisita index was used to compare paired samples with unrelated samples. The immunoSEQ Rearrangement Details tool was used to assess convergence of nucleotide rearrangements onto identical amino acid sequences. The clones in this table, taken by TCRdb from immuneACCESS, are in-frame only. Not every clone is retained; where verified, under half of the shortfall comes from an unresolved V gene, and the cause of the rest is unknown. Clone size and the V and J calls come from that table; the DNA yielded D and trimming. Recorded for this sample are about 8,100 clones; under 60% of them occurred a single time. The biggest ten clones account for 5.5% to 8% of the sample.

This clone is large (0.1 to 1%) in terms of sample share. The antigen it recognizes is unknown. It has no much larger one-base neighbor in the sample; base qualities were not kept. The CDR3 starts with the cysteine, ends with the phenylalanine, and has 15 residues. Of the read, only the CDR3 DNA is kept; its 45 bases are in frame from base 1. For this chain, trimming is 4 bases at the V end and 0 bases at the J end, and the number of junction bases without a gene match is 6. As encoded in the germline V gene, CDR1 is SGDLS while CDR2 is YYNGEE. Sequencing input: tumor tissue. This TCR derives from a human donor with pancreatic ductal adenocarcinoma. In this chain, TRBV9 is recombined with TRBJ1-2, and 7 junctional nucleotides match TRBD1. The CDR3 reads as follows: CASSQTGQANYGYTF. The nucleotide sequence reads TGTGCCAGCAGCCAAACTGGACAGGCTAACTATGGCTACACCTTC.